These 22 T cell receptor beta chains were all obtained from the same sample, sequenced in a study of shared clonotypes between healthy human individuals. Sequencing was performed with immunoSEQ multiplex PCR; in TCRdb, only in-frame clones are kept and a portion is missing. Of about 480,000 clones detected, over 60% appear once; the ten largest clones hold 9.5% to 15%. Material: PBMCs. The receptors were sampled from a woman in her thirties or forties in good health. Some clones in this sample may be carry-over from other donors' samples.

The V call is TRBV7-2, the J call TRBJ2-1, with D possibly matching TRBD1 (5 bases). Trimming pared 8 bases from V and 2 bases from J, leaving 7 bases between. The germline CDR1 and CDR2 sequences are SGHTA and FQGNSA. The CDR3 covers 12 residues. This CDR3 reads CASSGTYNEQFF. In DNA form, the CDR3 reads TGTGCCAGCTCAGGGACCTACAATGAGCAGTTCTTC. Full variable domain (outside the CDR3, taken from reference TRBV7-2 and TRBJ2-1): GAGVSQSPSNKVTEKGKDVELRCDPISGHTALYWYRQSLGQGLEFLIYFQGNSAPDKSGLPSDRFSAERTGGSVSTLTIQRTQQEDSAVYLCASSGTYNEQFFGPGTRLTVL.

This chain joins TRBV28 and TRBJ2-5; a possible D gene is TRBD2 (6 bases). CDR1 is MDHEN, CDR2 SYDVKM, per germline. This CDR3 comprises 14 residues. Trimming stripped 3 bases from V and 0 bases from J, with 8 bases between. CDR3: CASSLGTYQETQYF. DNA for the CDR3: TGTGCCAGCAGTTTGGGGACTTACCAAGAGACCCAGTACTTC. The variable domain in full, with the rest retrieved from reference TRBV28 and TRBJ2-5, is DVKVTQSSRYLVKRTGEKVFLECVQDMDHENMFWYRQDPGLGLRLIYFSYDVKMKEKGDIPEGYSVSREKKERFSLILESASTNQTSMYLCASSLGTYQETQYFGPGTRLLVL.

The count of this clone is one. V usage is TRBV5-5 and J usage is TRBJ1-5, with no clear D. CDR1 SGHKS and CDR2 YYEKEE come from the germline V gene (reference sequence). This CDR3 is built from 14 residues. Trimming removed 2 bases at V and 7 bases at J, with 13 bases between. CDR3 protein: CASSFGLLRQPQHF. The CDR3, as DNA: TGTGCCAGCAGCTTCGGCCTGCTAAGGCAGCCCCAGCATTTT.

The chain has TRBV30 and TRBJ1-1; a weak D match, TRBD1 (6 bases). CDR1 GTSNPN and CDR2 SVGIG come from the germline V gene (reference sequence). This CDR3 region has 14 residues. V was trimmed by 0 bases and J by 1 base, leaving 9 bases between them. The CDR3 loop is CAWSVGGANTEAFF. CDR3 in DNA: TGTGCCTGGAGTGTAGGGGGGGCGAACACTGAAGCTTTCTTT.

This clone showed up just a few times. Since a much larger clone is just one base distant, this may be a read error. Different DNA sequences within this sample yield the same CDR3. V and J are TRBV6-6 and TRBJ2-7; D remains ambiguous. CDR1 MNHNY and CDR2 SVGAGI come from the germline V gene (reference sequence). The CDR3 totals 11 residues. V was cut by 6 bases and J by 2 bases, with 5 bases left in between. The CDR3 nucleotides are TGTGCCAGCAGCTATACCTACGAGCAGTACTTC. Residues: CASSYTYEQYF.

The rearrangement links TRBV28 to TRBJ1-4; 7 bases are shared with TRBD1. The germline gives CDR1 MDHEN, CDR2 SYDVKM. J was trimmed by 0 bases and V by 3 bases; bases with no gene match: 7. The CDR3 runs 17 residues. CDR3 nucleotide sequence: TGTGCCAGCAGTTTGGGCCTCACAGGGGCAACTAATGAAAAACTGTTTTTT. This encodes CASSLGLTGATNEKLFF.

On this clone: This may arise from a read error, as a much more abundant clone is one base away. In the same sample, other DNA sequences code for this CDR3. V and J are TRBV30 and TRBJ1-5; no firm D call. This CDR3 has 13 residues. CDR1 is GTSNPN and CDR2 is SVGIG in the germline V gene (reference sequence). The CDR3 loop is CAWSVQSNQPQHF. The CDR3 DNA reads TGTGCCTGGAGTGTACAGAGCAATCAGCCCCAGCACTTT.

This clone was seen more than once but under ten times. V gene TRBV28 combines with J gene TRBJ1-1, with D possibly TRBD1 on 5 matching bases. V was clipped by 4 bases and J by 3 bases, with 9 bases between them. CDR3 length: 13 residues. The germline gives CDR1 MDHEN, CDR2 SYDVKM. In DNA form, the CDR3 reads TGTGCCAGCAGTTCCCGGGACCACACTGAAGCTTTCTTT. Its protein product is CASSSRDHTEAFF.

The chain is built from TRBV5-4 and TRBJ2-3, with 9 bases identical to TRBD2. Losses at the gene ends were 4 bases for V and 3 bases for J; bases not matched to a gene: 12. The CDR3 runs 17 residues. Germline V gene lookup returns CDR1 SGHNT and CDR2 YYREEE (reference sequence). The CDR3 DNA reads TGTGCCAGCAGCCCCCGAGCCGCGGGAGGGGGAACAGATACGCAGTATTTT. Protein: CASSPRAAGGGTDTQYF.

The chain couples TRBV18 to TRBJ2-7; 9 bases align to TRBD2. Germline lookup yields CDR1 KGHSH and CDR2 LQKENI. The trim removed 3 bases at V and 0 bases at J, leaving 3 bases unmatched. The CDR3 is 15 residues long. The DNA of the CDR3 is TGTGCCAGCTCACCGACTAGCGGTAACTCCTACGAGCAGTACTTC. Amino acids: CASSPTSGNSYEQYF.

This clone was detected once. This sequence joins TRBV7-8 and TRBJ2-1; the D call may be TRBD1 or TRBD2 (5 bases each). The CDR3 is made up of 14 amino acids. CDR1 is SGHVS, CDR2 FQNEAQ, per germline. V dropped 1 base and J dropped 5 bases, with 9 bases sitting between them. CDR3 DNA sequence: TGTGCCAGCAGCTTAGGAGGGGATCACAATGAGCAGTTCTTC. This codes for CASSLGGDHNEQFF.

This sequence joins TRBV7-3 and TRBJ2-3, with a tentative D call TRBD2 (5 bases). The V gene lost 1 base and the J gene lost 9 bases, with 14 bases spanning the gap. This CDR3 is 14 amino acids long. The germline V gene has CDR1 SGHTA and CDR2 FQGTGA. CDR3 coding DNA: TGTGCCAGCAGCTTAAGTCTGGCGGAGGCGACGCAGTATTTT. This translates into CASSLSLAEATQYF.

The rearrangement uses TRBV7-2 and TRBJ1-2; the D gene is possibly TRBD1 (6 bases). The CDR3 is 13 residues long. V shed 5 bases and J shed 1 base, with 8 bases lying between them. The germline CDR1 and CDR2 sequences are SGHTA and FQGNSA. CDR3 sequence (DNA): TGTGCCAGCAGCCCGGACAGTAACTATGGCTACACCTTC. It encodes CASSPDSNYGYTF.

V and J are TRBV28 and TRBJ2-1; D is undetermined. CDR1 and CDR2 (germline): MDHEN, SYDVKM. Trimming shortened V by 6 bases and J by 9 bases, and 6 bases separated the two germline ends. The CDR3 loop spans 10 amino acids. Here the CDR3 reads CASRAIEQFF. The CDR3 nucleotides are TGTGCCAGCAGGGCGATTGAGCAGTTCTTC. The variable domain in full, completed from reference TRBV28 and TRBJ2-1, reads DVKVTQSSRYLVKRTGEKVFLECVQDMDHENMFWYRQDPGLGLRLIYFSYDVKMKEKGDIPEGYSVSREKKERFSLILESASTNQTSMYLCASRAIEQFFGPGTRLTVL.

The rearrangement uses TRBV28 and TRBJ2-1; 10 bases match TRBD2. This CDR3 is built from 19 residues. Germline CDR1 is MDHEN and CDR2 is SYDVKM. Germline trimming cut 6 bases from V and 8 bases from J; bases unmatched to any gene: 22. CDR3 nucleotide sequence: TGTGCCAGCAGCCCACGGTCAGCTAGAAGCGGGAGGGTTTCCGATGAGCAGTTCTTC. It translates to CASSPRSARSGRVSDEQFF. Variable domain in full (rest from reference TRBV28 and TRBJ2-1): DVKVTQSSRYLVKRTGEKVFLECVQDMDHENMFWYRQDPGLGLRLIYFSYDVKMKEKGDIPEGYSVSREKKERFSLILESASTNQTSMYLCASSPRSARSGRVSDEQFFGPGTRLTVL.

This rearrangement joins TRBV27 to TRBJ2-2; 7 nucleotides line up with TRBD2. Germline trimming cut 3 bases from V and 0 bases from J; bases unmatched to any gene: 4. The CDR3 totals 16 residues. Germline CDR1 MNHEY, CDR2 SMNVEV (reference sequence). The CDR3 spells CASSFYTSANTGELFF. DNA for the CDR3: TGTGCCAGCAGTTTTTATACTAGCGCGAACACCGGGGAGCTGTTTTTT.

This chain joins TRBV7-2 and TRBJ1-1, with D tentatively TRBD1 (6 bases). CDR1 and CDR2 from the germline V gene are SGHTA and FQGNSA. Trimming removed 5 bases from V and 3 bases from J, with 22 bases in between. The CDR3 extends over 17 amino acids. The CDR3 nucleotides read TGTGCCAGCAGCCTCATATCCCTTTCCGGGGGCTACACTGAAGCTTTCTTT. Encoded protein: CASSLISLSGGYTEAFF.

This chain joins TRBV27 and TRBJ1-2; no clear D. This CDR3 has 17 amino acids. Germline CDR1 reads MNHEY; CDR2 reads SMNVEV (reference sequence). The V gene lost 2 bases and the J gene lost 7 bases, with 23 bases spanning the gap. CDR3 in DNA: TGTGCCAGCAGTTTAAACATGAGAGGTGCGGGCGGAGGTGGCTACACCTTC. Translating it yields CASSLNMRGAGGGGYTF.

The V and J genes are TRBV7-2 and TRBJ2-3; 10 bases line up with TRBD1. CDR1 and CDR2 (germline): SGHTA, FQGNSA. This CDR3 has 14 residues. The J segment lost 8 bases and the V segment lost 6 bases, leaving 8 bases of the junction unmatched. The CDR3 is CASSPGQGSGTQYF. The CDR3 region has the DNA TGTGCCAGCAGTCCGGGACAGGGGTCAGGTACGCAGTATTTT.

This clone was observed once. This sequence joins TRBV7-2 and TRBJ2-6, with D hard to call. Trimming stripped 1 base from V and 4 bases from J, with 5 bases between. Germline V lookup: CDR1 SGHTA, CDR2 FQGNSA. This CDR3 comprises 14 residues. The CDR3 loop is CASSLDPGANVLTF. CDR3 sequence (DNA): TGTGCCAGCAGCTTAGACCCAGGGGCCAACGTCCTGACTTTC.

V and J are TRBV5-4 and TRBJ2-5; 7 bases agree with TRBD1. V gave up 0 bases and J gave up 5 bases; unmatched junction bases: 7. There are 15 residues in the CDR3. Germline CDR1 SGHNT, CDR2 YYREEE (reference sequence). The CDR3 DNA reads as TGTGCCAGCAGCTTGGCCGGGACAGAGTTTGAGACCCAGTACTTC. It specifies CASSLAGTEFETQYF.

The chain is built from TRBV10-3 and TRBJ2-1; 10 nucleotides line up with TRBD2. The length of the CDR3 is 15 residues. V lost 8 bases to trimming and J lost 7 bases; unmatched junction nucleotides: 11. Per the germline V gene, CDR1 is ENHRY and CDR2 is SYGVKD. The CDR3 here is CAIPLASGRWNEQFF. The CDR3 region has the DNA TGTGCCATCCCCTTGGCTAGCGGGAGATGGAATGAGCAGTTCTTC.